Shown below are 18 T cell receptor beta chains from a single sample sequenced in a study of T cell changes during pregnancy in multiple sclerosis. Only in-frame clones appear in the TCRdb table, and some are missing; sequencing was by immunoSEQ multiplex PCR. The sample gives 70,000 to 100,000 clones, 94% of which show up once; approximately 2.2% is in the top ten. The sequencing here drew on peripheral blood, taken in the third trimester of pregnancy. All receptors derive from a female donor with multiple sclerosis, enrolled in a pregnancy study.

The rearrangement joins TRBV28 to TRBJ2-7; a weak D match, TRBD1 (6 bases). This CDR3 has 12 amino acids. The V gene's germline CDR1 is MDHEN and CDR2 SYDVKM. V was pared by 6 bases and J by 3 bases, with 9 bases between. Here the CDR3 DNA reads TGTGCCAGCAGACAACAGGGCTACGAGCAGTACTTC. Its translation is CASRQQGYEQYF.

The V call is TRBV19, the J call TRBJ1-5, with D possibly being TRBD1 (5 bases). Germline V lookup: CDR1 LNHDA, CDR2 SQIVND (reference sequence). This CDR3 has 16 residues. The V end was cut by 5 bases, the J end by 4 bases, with 18 bases between. The DNA of the CDR3 is TGTGCCAGTAGTCCCCTTTGGCAGGGTGGGAATCAGCCCCAGCATTTT. This translates into CASSPLWQGGNQPQHF. The variable domain in full, with the rest retrieved from reference TRBV19 and TRBJ1-5, is DGGITQSPKYLFRKEGQNVTLSCEQNLNHDAMYWYRQDPGQGLRLIYYSQIVNDFQKGDIAEGYSVSREKKESFPLTVTSAQKNPTAFYLCASSPLWQGGNQPQHFGDGTRLSIL.

The gene calls are TRBV18 and TRBJ1-4; tentatively, D is TRBD1 (5 bases). Trimming took off 6 bases at V and 6 bases at J, with 23 bases between the two ends. This CDR3 is 17 amino acids long. Germline V CDR1 and CDR2: KGHSH, LQKENI. CDR3 sequence: CASSPTTHQGSHEKLFF. The DNA of the CDR3 is TGTGCCAGCTCCCCAACCACCCACCAGGGATCGCATGAAAAACTGTTTTTT.

The chain links TRBV7-8 to TRBJ2-3, with 9 nucleotides matching TRBD1. V shed 5 bases and J 6 bases; nucleotides not matched to a gene: 9. This CDR3 is built from 15 residues. The germline V gene has CDR1 SGHVS and CDR2 FQNEAQ. This chain's CDR3 is CASSPGQGIIDTQYF. For the CDR3, the DNA is TGTGCCAGCAGCCCCGGACAGGGGATCATCGATACGCAGTATTTT. Complete variable domain (other parts from reference TRBV7-8 and TRBJ2-3): GAGVSQSPRYKVAKRGQDVALRCDPISGHVSLFWYQQALGQGPEFLTYFQNEAQLDKSGLPSDRFFAERPEGSVSTLKIQRTQQEDSAVYLCASSPGQGIIDTQYFGPGTRLTVL.

The V gene is TRBV11-2, the J gene TRBJ2-7; no clear D gene. V dropped 5 bases and J dropped 2 bases, with 7 bases sitting between them. In germline, CDR1 is SGHAT, CDR2 FQNNGV. The CDR3 consists of 12 residues. CDR3 region: CASSLVTYEQYF. CDR3 DNA sequence: TGTGCCAGCAGCCTAGTCACCTACGAGCAGTACTTC.

CDR3 DNA: TGTGCCAGCTCACGCGACAGGGGAGAGCAGCCCCAGCATTTT. Amino acid sequence: CASSRDRGEQPQHF. The J gene is TRBJ1-5, the V gene TRBV18; 8 bases agree with TRBD1. CDR1 KGHSH and CDR2 LQKENI come from the germline V gene. CDR3 length: 14 amino acids. The ends lost 4 bases at V and 7 bases at J; junction bases unmatched: 6.

The chain links TRBV6-1 to TRBJ2-6; TRBD1 aligns across 9 bases. The germline V gene encodes CDR1 MNHNS and CDR2 SASEGT. V shed 2 bases and J 0 bases; nucleotides not matched to a gene: 5. The CDR3 length is 18 residues. The CDR3 DNA reads as TGTGCCAGCAGTGAATTTGGGACAGGGAGCTCTGGGGCCAACGTCCTGACTTTC. It specifies CASSEFGTGSSGANVLTF.

Concerning this clone itself: The junction and the germline gene differ at one end; a read error may be behind it. The V gene is TRBV2, the J gene TRBJ2-3, with D possibly being TRBD2 (5 bases). This CDR3 contains 14 residues. CDR1 is SNHLY and CDR2 is FYNNEI in the germline V gene. The CDR3 sequence is CASGEGLKTDTQYF. In DNA, the CDR3 is TGTGCCAGCGGTGAGGGCTTGAAGACAGATACGCAGTATTTT.

J is TRBJ1-1 and V is TRBV29-1; no clear D gene. The CDR3 is 9 residues long. Per germline, CDR1 SQVTM and CDR2 ANQGSEA. The V end was cut by 7 bases, the J end by 5 bases, with 5 bases between. This chain's CDR3 is CSAGTEAFF. The DNA for the CDR3 is TGCAGCGCGGGTACTGAAGCTTTCTTT. The variable domain in full, completed from reference TRBV29-1 and TRBJ1-1, reads SAVISQKPSRDICQRGTSLTIQCQVDSQVTMMFWYRQQPGQSLTLIATANQGSEATYESGFVIDKFPISRPNLTFSTLTVSNMSPEDSSIYLCSAGTEAFFGQGTRLTVV.

The chain carries TRBV20-1 and TRBJ2-7, with D possibly being TRBD2 (5 bases). The germline V and J ends were trimmed by 3 bases and 5 bases, with 8 bases remaining between them. The CDR3 has 11 residues. CDR1 is DFQATT, CDR2 SNEGSKA, per germline (reference sequence). The CDR3 sequence: CSASIGDEQYF. The CDR3 DNA follows: TGCAGTGCTAGTATCGGGGACGAGCAGTACTTC.

The chain employs TRBV6-1 and TRBJ2-7; D gene ambiguous. CDR1 and CDR2 (germline): MNHNS, SASEGT. The CDR3 runs 16 residues. The germline V and J ends were trimmed by 1 base and 0 bases, with 13 bases remaining between them. CDR3 DNA: TGTGCCAGCAGTGAAGGGCACTCAGGTGCCTCCTACGAGCAGTACTTC. Translated, it gives CASSEGHSGASYEQYF.

V and J are TRBV6-6 and TRBJ2-7, with TRBD2 identical over 9 bases. The length of the CDR3 is 15 residues. V was clipped by 6 bases and J by 4 bases; unmatched bases: 10. Germline CDR1 reads MNHNY; CDR2 reads SVGAGI (reference sequence). The CDR3 DNA is TGTGCCAGCAGAGTCATAGCGGGAGAAAAGTACGAGCAGTACTTC. Translating gives CASRVIAGEKYEQYF.

J is TRBJ2-7 and V is TRBV6-1, with 7 bases fitting TRBD2. Germline CDR1 and CDR2: MNHNS and SASEGT. The CDR3 covers 10 residues. V was pared by 7 bases and J by 7 bases, with 1 base of the junction left unmatched. The CDR3 coding sequence is TGTGCCAGCAAGCGGGAAGAGCAGTACTTC. Translated: CASKREEQYF.

This chain connects TRBV9 to TRBJ1-1; maybe TRBD1 (5 bases). Trimming took off 4 bases at V and 5 bases at J, with 15 bases between the two ends. The CDR3 spans 14 residues. Germline assignment: CDR1 SGDLS and CDR2 YYNGEE. Here the CDR3 DNA reads TGTGCCAGCAGCCCGTCGGGGGAGTGGACTGAAGCTTTCTTT. As protein: CASSPSGEWTEAFF.

The V gene is TRBV7-3, the J gene TRBJ2-1, with D possibly matching TRBD2 (6 bases). In germline, CDR1 is SGHTA, CDR2 FQGTGA. V dropped 7 bases and J dropped 10 bases, with 17 bases sitting between them. The CDR3 has 13 amino acids. The CDR3 nucleotides read TGTGCCAGCACCGCGGGCGGGGTTCGGGAGCAGTTCTTC. Encoded protein: CASTAGGVREQFF.

J is TRBJ2-3 and V is TRBV7-9; 7 bases match TRBD1. The CDR3 has 14 residues. Germline CDR1 SEHNR, CDR2 FQNEAQ (reference sequence). Unmatched junction bases numbered 4, after V lost 4 bases and J lost 3 bases. CDR3 sequence (DNA): TGTGCCAGCAGCTATGACAGGGTAACAGATACGCAGTATTTT. This sequence encodes CASSYDRVTDTQYF.

This sequence joins TRBV4-3 and TRBJ1-1; D uncertain. From germline, CDR1 is LGHNA and CDR2 YSLEER. CDR3 size: 16 residues. V was pared by 0 bases and J by 4 bases, with 15 bases between. CDR3 region: CASSQDVPGLGTEAFF. CDR3 sequence (DNA): TGCGCCAGCAGCCAAGATGTCCCCGGGTTAGGCACTGAAGCTTTCTTT.

The chain employs TRBV9 and TRBJ1-5; TRBD1 agrees at 8 bases. Germline values: CDR1 SGDLS, CDR2 YYNGEE. This CDR3 spans 15 amino acids. The ends lost 0 bases at V and 3 bases at J; junction bases unmatched: 2. The CDR3 DNA reads as TGTGCCAGCAGCGTAGGGACAGGGAACAATCAGCCCCAGCATTTT. It encodes CASSVGTGNNQPQHF.